Listed below are T cell receptor beta chains from one sample, sequenced in a study of T-cell memory formation after mild COVID-19. TCRdb fed the 5' RACE reads into MiXCR, producing one record per CDR3 protein. The table includes 250,000 or so distinct CDR3 sequences, approximately 9% detected once. Sequencing input: PBMCs or a T cell subset sorted from them (not recorded which). The receptors were gathered from a man younger than 35 who had mild COVID-19 (a few samples of this study predate the infection). Cell type and time point are not known. CDR3s include the opening cysteine and the closing phenylalanine or tryptophan. The D gene is left open where the match is weak. Clone size is shown for a subset of rows, as once, few, many or a class of expanded clone.

clone size: -; V gene: TRBV6-5; D gene: -; J gene: TRBJ2-3; CDR3 DNA: TGTGCCAGCAGTTACTGGGGGAACGCAGATACGCAGTATTTT; CDR3 protein: CASSYWGNADTQYF
clone size: few; V gene: TRBV5-6; D gene: -; J gene: TRBJ2-3; CDR3 DNA: TGTGCCAGCTGGCGGGGCACAGATACGCAGTATTTT; CDR3 protein: CASWRGTDTQYF
clone size: few; V gene: TRBV29-1; D gene: -; J gene: TRBJ1-1; CDR3 DNA: TGCAGCGTCGCCCCGGGAGGGCTGGGGGACACTGAAGCTTTCTTT; CDR3 protein: CSVAPGGLGDTEAFF
clone size: many; V gene: TRBV30; D gene: TRBD2; J gene: TRBJ2-5; CDR3 DNA: TGTGCCTGGAGTCCGGGACTAGCGGGGGGGCCGGGACAAGAGACCCAGTACTTC; CDR3 protein: CAWSPGLAGGPGQETQYF
clone size: -; V gene: TRBV3-1; D gene: -; J gene: TRBJ1-4; CDR3 DNA: TGTGCCAGCAGCCAGTTCCCCCGGGACACCCATGGGGGAACTAATGAAAAACTGTTTTTT; CDR3 protein: CASSQFPRDTHGGTNEKLFF
clone size: few; V gene: TRBV10-3; D gene: TRBD1; J gene: TRBJ2-2; CDR3 DNA: TGTGCCACCAGGGGGCTTGACACCGGGGAGCTGTTTTTT; CDR3 protein: CATRGLDTGELFF
clone size: -; V gene: TRBV9; D gene: -; J gene: TRBJ2-1; CDR3 DNA: TGTGCCAGCAGCACCCAGGGTAGTGAGCAGTTCTTC; CDR3 protein: CASSTQGSEQFF
clone size: few; V gene: TRBV6-5; D gene: -; J gene: TRBJ1-1; CDR3 DNA: TGTGCCACCACAGGAATCACTGAAGCTTTCTTT; CDR3 protein: CATTGITEAFF
clone size: many; V gene: TRBV6-5; D gene: TRBD1; J gene: TRBJ2-1; CDR3 DNA: TGTGCCAGCAGTAGAGGACAGGGCAATGAGCAGTTCTTC; CDR3 protein: CASSRGQGNEQFF
clone size: many; V gene: TRBV7-9; D gene: TRBD1; J gene: TRBJ1-4; CDR3 DNA: TGTGCCAGCCGCCAGACAGGGGTGGAAAAACTGTTTTTT; CDR3 protein: CASRQTGVEKLFF
clone size: many; V gene: TRBV5-1; D gene: -; J gene: TRBJ2-7; CDR3 DNA: TGCGCCAGCAGCTTGTCGGGCGACTACGAGCAGTACTTC; CDR3 protein: CASSLSGDYEQYF
clone size: -; V gene: TRBV28; D gene: TRBD1; J gene: TRBJ2-2; CDR3 DNA: TGTGCCAGCAGCCAGGGGGCGCCTACCGGGGAGCTGTTTTTT; CDR3 protein: CASSQGAPTGELFF
clone size: few; V gene: TRBV12-3/TRBV12-4; D gene: -; J gene: TRBJ2-4; CDR3 DNA: TGTGCCAGCAGTCGGGACACAAGAGCCAAAAACATTCAGTACTTC; CDR3 protein: CASSRDTRAKNIQYF
clone size: many; V gene: TRBV9; D gene: TRBD1; J gene: TRBJ1-5; CDR3 DNA: TGTGCCAGCAGCGAGGGACAGTTTAGCAATCAGCCCCAGCATTTT; CDR3 protein: CASSEGQFSNQPQHF
clone size: few; V gene: TRBV6-5; D gene: -; J gene: TRBJ1-1; CDR3 DNA: TGTGCCAGCAGTTACATTTGGAATGGGGACACTGAAGCTTTCTTT; CDR3 protein: CASSYIWNGDTEAFF
clone size: -; V gene: TRBV28; D gene: -; J gene: TRBJ2-5; CDR3 DNA: TGTGCCAGCAGTAACGGGCCCTACCGAGAGACCCAGTACTTC; CDR3 protein: CASSNGPYRETQYF
clone size: few; V gene: TRBV30; D gene: TRBD1; J gene: TRBJ1-5; CDR3 DNA: TGTGCCTGGAAGGAGGGGGCGGCTCTGGGTCAGCCCCAGCATTTT; CDR3 protein: CAWKEGAALGQPQHF
clone size: few; V gene: TRBV27; D gene: TRBD1; J gene: TRBJ2-2; CDR3 DNA: TGTGCCAGCAGCCCCGCCCGACAGGGGAACACCGGGGAGCTGTTTTTT; CDR3 protein: CASSPARQGNTGELFF
clone size: few; V gene: TRBV7-3; D gene: -; J gene: TRBJ1-1; CDR3 DNA: TGTGCCAGCAGCCCGCAGGCTGGGACGGGAGCTTTCTTT; CDR3 protein: CASSPQAGTGAFF
clone size: few; V gene: TRBV20-1; D gene: TRBD2; J gene: TRBJ2-7; CDR3 DNA: TGCAGTGCGTCCGGGACTAGCGGGGGTCTCGAGCAGTACTTC; CDR3 protein: CSASGTSGGLEQYF
clone size: -; V gene: TRBV27; D gene: -; J gene: TRBJ1-2; CDR3 DNA: TGTGCCAGCAGTCCCTTAGGGGCCTATGGCTACACCTTC; CDR3 protein: CASSPLGAYGYTF
clone size: many; V gene: TRBV7-9; D gene: -; J gene: TRBJ1-4; CDR3 DNA: TGTGCCAGCAGCTTGGGGGGCGCAAATGAAAAACTGTTTTTT; CDR3 protein: CASSLGGANEKLFF
clone size: few; V gene: TRBV20-1; D gene: TRBD1; J gene: TRBJ1-5; CDR3 DNA: TGCAGTGCTCGCTTGACAGGGGTTGATCAGCCCCAGCATTTT; CDR3 protein: CSARLTGVDQPQHF
clone size: few; V gene: TRBV7-2; D gene: -; J gene: TRBJ2-3; CDR3 DNA: TGTGCCAGCGGCGCGATCGGCGCGGATACGCAGTATTTT; CDR3 protein: CASGAIGADTQYF
clone size: few; V gene: TRBV29-1; D gene: -; J gene: TRBJ1-4; CDR3 DNA: TGCAGCGAGGGTGAAAAACTGTTTTTT; CDR3 protein: CSEGEKLFF
clone size: few; V gene: TRBV5-1; D gene: TRBD2; J gene: TRBJ2-1; CDR3 DNA: TGCGCCAGCAGCAGGACTAGCGGGGGAAGCAATGAGCAGTTCTTC; CDR3 protein: CASSRTSGGSNEQFF
clone size: -; V gene: TRBV2; D gene: -; J gene: TRBJ2-7; CDR3 DNA: TGTGCCAGCAGTACGGGACGGGGCTACGAGCAGTACTTC; CDR3 protein: CASSTGRGYEQYF
clone size: -; V gene: TRBV4-2; D gene: -; J gene: TRBJ2-2; CDR3 DNA: TGTGCCAGCAGCCTGACAGAGACGAACACCGGGGAGCTGTTTTTT; CDR3 protein: CASSLTETNTGELFF
clone size: many; V gene: TRBV29-1; D gene: -; J gene: TRBJ2-1; CDR3 DNA: TGCAGCGTTTTCGGAGGGGTCGATTTCGGGCAGTTCTTC; CDR3 protein: CSVFGGVDFGQFF
clone size: few; V gene: TRBV5-1; D gene: -; J gene: TRBJ2-3; CDR3 DNA: TGCGCCAGCAGCGCGGGGCCCACAGATACGCAGTATTTT; CDR3 protein: CASSAGPTDTQYF
clone size: -; V gene: TRBV6-5; D gene: -; J gene: TRBJ2-1; CDR3 DNA: TGTGCCAGCAGCCCCGGCGGCGGCAATGAGCAGTTCTTC; CDR3 protein: CASSPGGGNEQFF
clone size: few; V gene: TRBV20-1; D gene: -; J gene: TRBJ2-2; CDR3 DNA: TGCAGTGCTAGGAGCACCTCTTTTGACACCGGGGAGCTGTTTTTT; CDR3 protein: CSARSTSFDTGELFF
clone size: -; V gene: TRBV19; D gene: -; J gene: TRBJ2-1; CDR3 DNA: TGTGCCAGTAGCTACAGGGGGGGGTGGAATGAGCAGTTCTTC; CDR3 protein: CASSYRGGWNEQFF
clone size: -; V gene: TRBV20-1; D gene: -; J gene: TRBJ2-3; CDR3 DNA: TGCAGTGCTAGCACAGGGAGCACAGATACGCAGTATTTT; CDR3 protein: CSASTGSTDTQYF
clone size: few; V gene: TRBV15; D gene: -; J gene: TRBJ2-5; CDR3 DNA: TGTGCCACCGGCAGCGGGTACCAAGAGACCCAGTACTTC; CDR3 protein: CATGSGYQETQYF
clone size: -; V gene: TRBV4-2; D gene: -; J gene: TRBJ1-2; CDR3 DNA: TGTGCCAGCAGCCAAGATTATCGGGCTTTAGCTAACTATGGCTACACCTTC; CDR3 protein: CASSQDYRALANYGYTF
clone size: many; V gene: TRBV7-8; D gene: TRBD1; J gene: TRBJ2-7; CDR3 DNA: TGTGCCAGCAGCTTAGGGACAGGGCCCTACGAGCAGTACTTC; CDR3 protein: CASSLGTGPYEQYF
clone size: -; V gene: TRBV5-1; D gene: -; J gene: TRBJ2-2; CDR3 DNA: TGCGCCAGCAGCCGAATTACAGGGAACGGGGAGCTGTTTTTT; CDR3 protein: CASSRITGNGELFF
clone size: -; V gene: TRBV6-2/TRBV6-3; D gene: TRBD1; J gene: TRBJ2-1; CDR3 DNA: TGTGCCAGCAGTACAGGGCGGACAGGGGGATACGATGAGCAGTTCTTC; CDR3 protein: CASSTGRTGGYDEQFF
clone size: -; V gene: TRBV5-1; D gene: TRBD1; J gene: TRBJ1-5; CDR3 DNA: TGCGCCAGCAGAGAGGGGACAGGGGAAAATCAGCCCCAGCATTTT; CDR3 protein: CASREGTGENQPQHF
clone size: many; V gene: TRBV10-3; D gene: -; J gene: TRBJ1-1; CDR3 DNA: TGTGCCATCAGTGAGAGACAGGAAGCTTTCTTT; CDR3 protein: CAISERQEAFF
clone size: many; V gene: TRBV5-1; D gene: -; J gene: TRBJ2-1; CDR3 DNA: TGCGCCAGCAGCGTCCGGGCCTACAATGAGCAGTTCTTC; CDR3 protein: CASSVRAYNEQFF
clone size: -; V gene: TRBV7-3; D gene: -; J gene: TRBJ2-7; CDR3 DNA: TGTGCCAGCAGCTTAACCGGCAGCCCTGGGGAGCAGTACTTC; CDR3 protein: CASSLTGSPGEQYF
clone size: few; V gene: TRBV5-1; D gene: TRBD1; J gene: TRBJ2-4; CDR3 DNA: TGCGCCAGCAGCTTGGCCAAGACAGGGGATGGCAAAAACATTCAGTACTTC; CDR3 protein: CASSLAKTGDGKNIQYF
clone size: few; V gene: TRBV14; D gene: -; J gene: TRBJ2-5; CDR3 DNA: TGTGCCAGCAGCCCCGGGACACGGGTACCCCAGTACTTC; CDR3 protein: CASSPGTRVPQYF
clone size: few; V gene: TRBV7-8; D gene: TRBD2; J gene: TRBJ2-4; CDR3 DNA: TGTGCCAGCAGCCCCGAGACTAGCGGGTTGGGAAACATTCAGTACTTC; CDR3 protein: CASSPETSGLGNIQYF
clone size: few; V gene: TRBV7-2; D gene: -; J gene: TRBJ2-7; CDR3 DNA: TGTGCCAGCAGCCCGACTATTGGGTTAGTTCGGGACGAGCAGTACTTC; CDR3 protein: CASSPTIGLVRDEQYF
clone size: -; V gene: TRBV12-3/TRBV12-4; D gene: TRBD1; J gene: TRBJ1-5; CDR3 DNA: TGTGCCAGCAGTTTTTACAGGACAGGAGGCTATCAGCCCCAGCATTTT; CDR3 protein: CASSFYRTGGYQPQHF
clone size: -; V gene: TRBV5-1; D gene: -; J gene: TRBJ2-5; CDR3 DNA: TGCGCCAGCAGCTTACAGGGAATTGGGGAGACCCAGTACTTC; CDR3 protein: CASSLQGIGETQYF
clone size: -; V gene: TRBV20-1; D gene: TRBD1; J gene: TRBJ1-2; CDR3 DNA: TGCAGTGCCCCGCCCGGGACAGGGTATGGCTACACCTTC; CDR3 protein: CSAPPGTGYGYTF
clone size: few; V gene: TRBV7-2; D gene: -; J gene: TRBJ2-1; CDR3 DNA: TGTGCCAGCAGCGTCCCAGGGGGGAGGCAGTTCTTC; CDR3 protein: CASSVPGGRQFF
clone size: -; V gene: TRBV20-1; D gene: -; J gene: TRBJ1-1; CDR3 DNA: TGCAGTGCTCGCGAGGTAGCTTTCTTT; CDR3 protein: CSAREVAFF